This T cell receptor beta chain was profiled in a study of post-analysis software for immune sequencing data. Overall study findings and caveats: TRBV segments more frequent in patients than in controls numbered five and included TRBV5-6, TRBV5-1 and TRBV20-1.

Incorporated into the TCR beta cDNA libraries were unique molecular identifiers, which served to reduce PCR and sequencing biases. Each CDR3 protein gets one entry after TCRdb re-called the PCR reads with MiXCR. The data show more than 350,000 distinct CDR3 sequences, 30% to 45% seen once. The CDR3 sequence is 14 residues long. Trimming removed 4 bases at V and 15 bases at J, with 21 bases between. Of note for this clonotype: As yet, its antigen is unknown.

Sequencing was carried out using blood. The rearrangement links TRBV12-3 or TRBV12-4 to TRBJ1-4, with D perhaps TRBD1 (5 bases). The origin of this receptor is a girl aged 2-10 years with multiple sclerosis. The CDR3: CASSSGTGPTKVFF. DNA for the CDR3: TGTGCCAGCAGTTCGGGAACAGGTCCAACTAAGGTGTTTTTT.